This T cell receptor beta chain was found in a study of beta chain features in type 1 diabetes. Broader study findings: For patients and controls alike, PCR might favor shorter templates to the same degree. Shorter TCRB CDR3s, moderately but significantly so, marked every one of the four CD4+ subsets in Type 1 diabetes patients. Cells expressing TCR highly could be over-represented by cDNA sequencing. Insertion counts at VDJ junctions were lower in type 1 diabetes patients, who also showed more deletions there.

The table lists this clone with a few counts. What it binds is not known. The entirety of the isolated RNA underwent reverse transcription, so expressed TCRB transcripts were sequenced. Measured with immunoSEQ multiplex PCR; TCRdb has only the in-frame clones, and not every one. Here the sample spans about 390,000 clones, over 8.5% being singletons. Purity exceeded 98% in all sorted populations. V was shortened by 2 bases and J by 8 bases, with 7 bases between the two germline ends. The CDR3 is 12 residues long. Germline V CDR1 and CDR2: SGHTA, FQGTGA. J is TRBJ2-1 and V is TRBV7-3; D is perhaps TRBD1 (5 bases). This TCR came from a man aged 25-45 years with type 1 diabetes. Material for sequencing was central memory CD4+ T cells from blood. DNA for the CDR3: TGTGCCAGCAGCTTAGACAGCGATGAGCAGTTCTTC. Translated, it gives CASSLDSDEQFF.